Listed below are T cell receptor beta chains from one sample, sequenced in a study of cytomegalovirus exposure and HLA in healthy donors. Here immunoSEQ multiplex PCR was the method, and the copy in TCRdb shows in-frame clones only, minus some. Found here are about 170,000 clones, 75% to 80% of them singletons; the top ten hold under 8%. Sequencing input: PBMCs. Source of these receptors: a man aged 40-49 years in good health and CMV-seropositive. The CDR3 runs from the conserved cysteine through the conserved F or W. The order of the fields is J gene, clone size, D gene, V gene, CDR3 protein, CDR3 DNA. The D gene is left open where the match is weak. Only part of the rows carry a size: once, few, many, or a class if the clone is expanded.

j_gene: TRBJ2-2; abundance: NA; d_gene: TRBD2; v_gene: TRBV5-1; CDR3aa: CASSLSGSVTGELFF; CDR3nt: TGCGCCAGCAGCTTGAGCGGGAGTGTCACCGGGGAGCTGTTTTTT
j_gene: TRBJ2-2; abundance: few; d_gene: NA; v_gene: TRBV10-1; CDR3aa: CASSPDYTGELFF; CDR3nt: TGCGCCAGCAGCCCGGACTACACCGGGGAGCTGTTTTTT
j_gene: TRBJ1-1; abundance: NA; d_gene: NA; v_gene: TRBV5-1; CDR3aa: CASSLLALNTEAFF; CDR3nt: TGCGCCAGCAGCTTGCTAGCCTTGAACACTGAAGCTTTCTTT
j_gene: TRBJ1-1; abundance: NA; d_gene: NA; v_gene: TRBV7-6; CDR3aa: CASSLVQKIAFF; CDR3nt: TGTGCCAGCAGCTTAGTGCAGAAGATCGCTTTCTTT
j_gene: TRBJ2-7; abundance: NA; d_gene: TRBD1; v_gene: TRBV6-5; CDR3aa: CASRGQPYEQYF; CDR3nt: TGTGCCAGCAGGGGACAGCCATACGAGCAGTACTTC
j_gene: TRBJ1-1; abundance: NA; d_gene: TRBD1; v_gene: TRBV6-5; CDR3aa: CASSYSPDRGTEAFF; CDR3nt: TGTGCTAGCAGTTACTCACCAGACAGGGGCACTGAAGCTTTCTTT
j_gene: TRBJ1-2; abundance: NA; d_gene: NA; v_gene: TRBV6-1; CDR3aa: CASSPPFNYGYTF; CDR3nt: TGTGCCAGCAGCCCCCCATTTAACTATGGCTACACCTTC
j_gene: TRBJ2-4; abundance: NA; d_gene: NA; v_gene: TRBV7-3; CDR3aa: CASSFGGENSQYF; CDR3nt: TGTGCCAGCAGCTTTGGGGGCGAAAACAGTCAGTACTTC
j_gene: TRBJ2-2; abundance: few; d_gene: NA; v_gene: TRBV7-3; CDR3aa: CASSFNAVTNTGELFF; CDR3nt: TGTGCCAGCAGCTTTAATGCGGTGACGAACACCGGGGAGCTGTTTTTT
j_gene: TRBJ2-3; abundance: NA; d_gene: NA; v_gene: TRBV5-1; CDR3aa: CASSLGGVKDTQYF; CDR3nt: TGCGCCAGCAGCTTGGGGGGAGTGAAAGATACGCAGTATTTT
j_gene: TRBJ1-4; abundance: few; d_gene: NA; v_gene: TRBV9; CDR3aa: CASSVGGSDEKLFF; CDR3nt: TGTGCCAGCAGCGTAGGCGGGTCCGATGAAAAACTGTTTTTT
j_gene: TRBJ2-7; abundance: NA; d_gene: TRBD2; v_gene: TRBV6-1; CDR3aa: CASSELAGASYEQYF; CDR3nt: TGTGCCAGCAGTGAGCTAGCGGGTGCCTCCTACGAGCAGTACTTC
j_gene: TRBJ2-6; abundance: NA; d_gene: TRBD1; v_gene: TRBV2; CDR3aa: CASRRPGQGSGANVLTF; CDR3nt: TGTGCCAGCAGGAGACCGGGACAGGGCTCTGGGGCCAACGTCCTGACTTTC
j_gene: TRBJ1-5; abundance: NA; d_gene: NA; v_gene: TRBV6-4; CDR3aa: CASSEQNGQPQHF; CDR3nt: TGTGCCAGCAGCGAACAAAACGGGCAGCCCCAGCATTTT
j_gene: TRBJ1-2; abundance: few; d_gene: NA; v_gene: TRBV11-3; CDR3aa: CASSLVLGYGYTF; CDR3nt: TGTGCCAGCAGCTTAGTCCTCGGCTATGGCTACACCTTC
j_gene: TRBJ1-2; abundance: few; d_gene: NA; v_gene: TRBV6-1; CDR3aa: CASSDPTGNYGYTF; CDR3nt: TGTGCCAGCAGTGACCCCACCGGTAACTATGGCTACACCTTC
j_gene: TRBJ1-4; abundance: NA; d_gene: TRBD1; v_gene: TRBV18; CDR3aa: CASSRQTGANGKLFF; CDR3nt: TGTGCCAGCTCACGACAGACAGGGGCTAATGGAAAACTGTTTTTT
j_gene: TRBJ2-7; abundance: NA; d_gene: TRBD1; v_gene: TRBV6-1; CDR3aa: CASRTGTGGDYEQYF; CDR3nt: TGTGCCAGCAGAACCGGGACAGGGGGAGACTACGAGCAGTACTTC
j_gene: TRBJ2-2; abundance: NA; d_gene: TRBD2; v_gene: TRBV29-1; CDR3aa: CSGGVYDAGELFF; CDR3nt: TGCAGTGGGGGGGTATACGACGCCGGGGAGCTGTTTTTT
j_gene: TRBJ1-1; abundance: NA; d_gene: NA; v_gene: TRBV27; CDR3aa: CASSPSGAEAFF; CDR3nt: TGTGCCAGCAGCCCGTCGGGGGCTGAAGCTTTCTTT